This passage covers 10 T cell receptor beta chains from one sample sequenced in a study of T cell changes during pregnancy in multiple sclerosis. Profiling relied on immunoSEQ multiplex PCR, and the TCRdb table lists in-frame clones only, not all of them. Of some 99,000 clones detected, about 94% appear once; the ten largest clones hold 0.99%. The sequencing here drew on peripheral blood, taken after pregnancy. These receptors were taken from a female donor with multiple sclerosis, enrolled in a pregnancy study.

The chain carries TRBV27 and TRBJ1-4; TRBD1 matches at 8 bases. The CDR3 is 14 amino acids. Trimming removed 6 bases from V and 7 bases from J; junction bases left unmatched: 7. Germline CDR1 and CDR2: MNHEY and SMNVEV (reference sequence). CDR3 sequence reads: CASRRTGFSEKLFF. CDR3 DNA sequence: TGTGCCAGCAGGCGGACAGGGTTTAGTGAAAAACTGTTTTTT. Full variable domain (outside the CDR3, taken from reference TRBV27 and TRBJ1-4): EAQVTQNPRYLITVTGKKLTVTCSQNMNHEYMSWYRQDPGLGLRQIYYSMNVEVTDKGDVPEGYKVSRKEKRNFPLILESPSPNQTSLYFCASRRTGFSEKLFFGSGTQLSVL.

The rearrangement joins TRBV27 to TRBJ2-3; maybe TRBD2 (6 bases). CDR3 length equals 16 residues. V lost 3 bases to trimming and J lost 2 bases, with 15 bases between them. CDR1 MNHEY and CDR2 SMNVEV come from the germline V gene (reference sequence). CDR3 region: CASSFRAGTSTDTQYF. CDR3 bases: TGTGCCAGCAGTTTTCGGGCGGGAACTTCCACAGATACGCAGTATTTT.

The V call is TRBV28, the J call TRBJ2-2; 8 nucleotides line up with TRBD2. The CDR3 covers 16 residues. The germline V gene has CDR1 MDHEN and CDR2 SYDVKM. V shed 4 bases, J shed 7 bases, and the junction held 11 bases outside the gene matches. The CDR3 nucleotides are TGTGCCAGCAGTTCCGCAAAGCGGGAGTGGGTCGGGGAGCTGTTTTTT. Its protein product is CASSSAKREWVGELFF. The variable domain in full, completed from reference TRBV28 and TRBJ2-2, reads DVKVTQSSRYLVKRTGEKVFLECVQDMDHENMFWYRQDPGLGLRLIYFSYDVKMKEKGDIPEGYSVSREKKERFSLILESASTNQTSMYLCASSSAKREWVGELFFGEGSRLTVL.

This chain links TRBV2 with TRBJ2-1; a weak D match, TRBD2 (6 bases). This CDR3 region has 15 residues. V dropped 5 bases and J dropped 3 bases, with 14 bases sitting between them. From germline, CDR1 is SNHLY and CDR2 FYNNEI. The CDR3 region has the DNA TGTGCCAGCAGTATCCCCGGGACTGACTACAATGAGCAGTTCTTC. It specifies CASSIPGTDYNEQFF.

The CDR3 DNA reads TGTGCCAGCAGTTCGGTCACTGAAGCTTTCTTT. It is translated as CASSSVTEAFF. The chain employs TRBV28 and TRBJ1-1, with D unresolved. CDR3 size: 11 residues. Germline CDR1 is MDHEN and CDR2 is SYDVKM. V dropped 4 bases and J dropped 4 bases, with 4 bases sitting between them.

The chain joins TRBV6-6 to TRBJ2-7; 10 bases match TRBD1. The length of the CDR3 is 14 residues. V lost 8 bases and J lost 3; bases outside the gene matches: 7. The germline gives CDR1 MNHNY, CDR2 SVGAGI (reference sequence). The CDR3 region has the DNA TGTGCCAGCTTACTGGGACAGGGGTTCTACGAGCAGTACTTC. As protein: CASLLGQGFYEQYF.

V is TRBV4-1 and J is TRBJ1-4; 7 bases align to TRBD1. Losses at the gene ends were 6 bases for V and 5 bases for J; bases not matched to a gene: 15. The CDR3 extends over 17 amino acids. The V gene's germline CDR1 is MGHRA and CDR2 YSYEKL. The CDR3 here is CASSPSGRGQPNEKLFF. The CDR3 bases are TGCGCCAGCAGTCCGAGTGGAAGGGGACAGCCAAATGAAAAACTGTTTTTT.

This sequence joins TRBV27 and TRBJ1-2, with a tentative D call TRBD1 (5 bases). The V and J ends lost 8 bases and 0 bases respectively, with 10 bases between them. CDR3 length: 13 amino acids. Per the germline V gene, CDR1 is MNHEY and CDR2 is SMNVEV (reference sequence). The DNA for the CDR3 is TGTGCCAGCTGGGGCATAACTAACTATGGCTACACCTTC. This codes for CASWGITNYGYTF.

The V gene is TRBV27, the J gene TRBJ1-1, with TRBD1 matching 10 bases. Germline V lookup: CDR1 MNHEY, CDR2 SMNVEV (reference sequence). J was trimmed by 5 bases and V by 5 bases; bases with no gene match: 8. The CDR3 extends over 15 amino acids. CDR3 sequence reads: CASSPWDRGRTEAFF. The CDR3 bases are TGTGCCAGCAGTCCCTGGGACAGGGGAAGAACTGAAGCTTTCTTT.

The V call is TRBV15, the J call TRBJ2-2; 7 nucleotides align to TRBD2. Germline lookup yields CDR1 LNHNV and CDR2 YYDKDF (reference sequence). The ends lost 1 base at V and 6 bases at J; junction bases unmatched: 8. The CDR3 runs 16 residues. The CDR3 reads CATSRVFGLVAGELFF. In nucleotides, the CDR3 is TGTGCCACCAGCAGAGTGTTTGGACTAGTAGCCGGGGAGCTGTTTTTT.